These 21 T cell receptor beta chains originate from one sample sequenced in a study of Graves' ophthalmopathy and Graves' hyperthyroidism listed by TCRdb under 2018. Sequenced on an Illumina HiSeq 2000. TCR beta CDR3 regions were amplified from RNA transcripts for repertoire sequencing. The first round was an RT-PCR using HTBI primers with the Qiagen OneStep RT-PCR kit, and this first round was followed by a second-round multiplex PCR, then size selection and purification. The public reads were run again by TCRdb, first through fastp at Q25 and then through MiXCR, and only productive beta chains were kept. Rows with one shared CDR3 protein collapse into an entry with the most common genes and DNA. The sample table contains just over 400,000 distinct CDR3 sequences; only one count was recorded for roughly 21% of them. Approximately 3% of the sample belongs to the ten largest clones. The sample consisted of peripheral blood. The receptors were gathered from a woman aged 18-29 years with stable Graves' hyperthyroidism. Donor details come from another sample of the same person, matched by shared clones.

This clonotype was recorded at least ten times. V is TRBV12-3 or TRBV12-4 and J is TRBJ2-5, with 10 bases fitting TRBD2. The CDR3 sequence is 15 residues long. V gave up 4 bases and J gave up 1 base; unmatched junction bases: 3. The CDR3 protein is CASSSRTSGQETQYF. The CDR3 DNA is TGTGCCAGCAGTTCCCGGACTAGCGGCCAAGAGACCCAGTACTTC.

This clonotype appeared many times. This chain connects TRBV12-3 or TRBV12-4 to TRBJ1-5; possible D gene TRBD1, 6 bases. Between the trimmed V and J ends, which lost 5 bases and 2 bases, there was a span of 10 bases. The CDR3 spans 14 residues. CDR3 in amino acids: CASSTGRRNQPQHF. DNA of the CDR3: TGTGCCAGCAGTACAGGGAGGCGCAATCAGCCCCAGCATTTT.

This clonotype occurred many times. The chain is built from TRBV12-3 or TRBV12-4 and TRBJ1-1; D is unclear. Deletions cut 1 base from V and 5 bases from J, with 14 bases between. This CDR3 is 15 amino acids long. The CDR3, as DNA: TGTGCCAGCAGTTTAGGCGGACCTCGAAAGACTGAAGCTTTCTTT. This translates into CASSLGGPRKTEAFF.

This clonotype was seen ten or more times. V and J are TRBV11-2 and TRBJ2-2; 11 bases match TRBD1. Germline V lookup: CDR1 SGHAT, CDR2 FQNNGV. This CDR3 contains 15 residues. Trimming at V came to 5 bases and at J to 4 bases, leaving 3 bases not matched to a gene. In DNA form, the CDR3 reads TGTGCCAGCAGCCGGACAGGGGGCACCACCGGGGAGCTGTTTTTT. Its protein product is CASSRTGGTTGELFF.

This clonotype was detected many times. The chain joins TRBV12-3 or TRBV12-4 to TRBJ2-2, with 7 bases that match TRBD1. This CDR3 has 15 residues. Trimming cost V 5 bases and J 2 bases; bases outside gene matches: 5. CDR3 protein: CASSLGQVNTGELFF. The CDR3 nucleotides read TGTGCCAGCAGTCTAGGACAGGTTAACACCGGGGAGCTGTTTTTT.

This clonotype appeared many times. The chain links TRBV28 to TRBJ1-2; TRBD1 matches 7 bases. The CDR3 length is 13 residues. CDR1 is MDHEN, CDR2 SYDVKM, per germline. Trimming took 6 bases from V and 2 from J; bases not matched to a gene: 3. CDR3 sequence reads: CASRTQGNYGYTF. The DNA of the CDR3 is TGTGCCAGCAGGACACAGGGGAACTATGGCTACACCTTC.

This clonotype was counted many times. This sequence joins TRBV10-3 and TRBJ2-5; no firm D call. The V end lost 0 bases, the J end lost 2 bases, and 10 bases lay between the germline ends. Looked up from germline, CDR1 is ENHRY and CDR2 is SYGVKD. The CDR3 consists of 15 residues. CDR3 sequence: CAISESPGGQETQYF. CDR3 sequence (DNA): TGTGCCATCAGTGAGTCTCCCGGCGGACAAGAGACCCAGTACTTC.

This clonotype was seen many times. The chain employs TRBV6-5 and TRBJ1-2; 7 bases are shared with TRBD1. After removal of 10 bases from V and 6 bases from J, the junction contained 11 bases not matched to a gene. In germline, CDR1 is MNHEY, CDR2 SVGAGI. This CDR3 is built from 13 residues. CDR3 bases: TGTGCCACCTCAGGACAGGACCGAAATGGCTACACCTTC. It yields the protein CATSGQDRNGYTF.

A few counts support this clonotype. This sequence joins TRBV30 and TRBJ2-7; D is perhaps TRBD1 (5 bases). Between the trimmed V and J ends, which lost 3 bases and 4 bases, there was a span of 16 bases. The CDR3 extends over 14 amino acids. Looked up from germline, CDR1 is GTSNPN and CDR2 is SVGIG (reference sequence). CDR3 in DNA: TGTGCCTGGAGAGGGGTGACCTCTAAGTACGAGCAGTACTTC. Its protein is CAWRGVTSKYEQYF.

This clonotype has at least ten counts. The chain uses TRBV2 and TRBJ2-7; 10 bases line up with TRBD1. Per the germline V gene, CDR1 is SNHLY and CDR2 is FYNNEI. Trimming removed 6 bases from V and 7 bases from J; junction bases left unmatched: 6. The CDR3 consists of 13 residues. The CDR3 DNA reads as TGTGCCAGCAGCGGGGACAGGGGTCGGGAGCAGTACTTC. Translated: CASSGDRGREQYF.

This clonotype was seen only a few times. This chain joins TRBV13 and TRBJ2-1, with 14 bases aligning to TRBD2. Trimming removed 4 bases from V and 8 bases from J; junction bases left unmatched: 7. The CDR3 contains 16 residues. Germline assignment: CDR1 PRHDT and CDR2 FYEKMQ (reference sequence). The CDR3 region is CASSSMGLAGVYEQFF. The CDR3 coding sequence is TGTGCCAGCAGCTCGATGGGACTAGCGGGAGTCTATGAGCAGTTCTTC.

Remarks on this clonotype: One base away lies a much larger clone, so this may be a sequencing read error. The CDR3 reads CASSPIIGRGQTQYF. As DNA, the CDR3 is TGTGCCAGCTCACCAATCATCGGGAGGGGACAGACCCAGTACTTC. This sequence joins TRBV18 and TRBJ2-5, with 8 positions matching TRBD2. Germline CDR1 is KGHSH and CDR2 is LQKENI. This CDR3 region has 15 residues. V lost 2 bases, J lost 6 bases, and 8 bases stayed unmatched.

This clonotype was seen at least ten times. The V call is TRBV6-2 or TRBV6-3, the J call TRBJ1-5, with D perhaps TRBD1 (6 bases). With 0 bases removed from V and 4 bases from J, the gap between germline ends came to 13 bases. The CDR3 spans 16 residues. Germline-derived CDR1 and CDR2 are MNHEY and SVGEGT. CDR3 in amino acids: CASSYSRGRQNQPQHF. The CDR3 DNA follows: TGTGCCAGCAGTTACTCGAGGGGGAGGCAGAATCAGCCCCAGCATTTT.

As regards this clonotype: A much larger clone lies a single base off, so this may be a read error. The V gene is TRBV30, the J gene TRBJ2-5; 7 bases match TRBD2. Germline loops: CDR1 GTSNPN, CDR2 SVGIG (reference sequence). The CDR3 is 15 residues long. The CDR3 DNA reads TGTGCCTGGGGGTTGGGCGGGAGACGAGAAGAGACCCAGGACTTC. Protein sequence: CAWGLGGRREETQDF.

In its sample, this clonotype was seen many times. The chain is built from TRBV7-2 and TRBJ2-7; 9 bases fit TRBD2. This CDR3 contains 15 residues. With V trimmed by 3 bases and J by 2 bases, 5 bases remained unmatched. Germline V gives CDR1 SGHTA, CDR2 FQGNSA. The CDR3 here is CASSFQTSGTYEQYF. The CDR3 DNA follows: TGTGCCAGCAGCTTCCAGACTAGCGGTACCTACGAGCAGTACTTC. Full variable domain (rest looked up from reference TRBV7-2 and TRBJ2-7): GAGVSQSPSNKVTEKGKDVELRCDPISGHTALYWYRQSLGQGLEFLIYFQGNSAPDKSGLPSDRFSAERTGGSVSTLTIQRTQQEDSAVYLCASSFQTSGTYEQYFGPGTRLTVT.

This clonotype has ten or more counts. CDR3 nucleotides: TGTGCCTGGAGTGTGCGATCTGGAAACACCATATATTTT. Translating it yields CAWSVRSGNTIYF. The chain links TRBV30 to TRBJ1-3; D gene ambiguous. Germline-derived CDR1 and CDR2 are GTSNPN and SVGIG (reference sequence). V was cut by 0 bases and J by 1 base, with 4 bases left in between. The CDR3 has 13 amino acids.

In its sample, this clonotype was seen many times. This chain joins TRBV2 and TRBJ2-5; D remains unclear. Germline V gives CDR1 SNHLY, CDR2 FYNNEI. Trimming removed 2 bases from V and 4 bases from J, with 14 bases in between. This CDR3 comprises 15 residues. The chain's CDR3 is CASSESGLQGETQYF. Written as DNA, the CDR3 is TGTGCCAGCAGTGAATCAGGCCTCCAAGGAGAGACCCAGTACTTC. Full variable domain (remainder filled in from reference TRBV2 and TRBJ2-5): EPEVTQTPSHQVTQMGQEVILRCVPISNHLYFYWYRQILGQKVEFLVSFYNNEISEKSEIFDDQFSVERPDGSNFTLKIRSTKLEDSAMYFCASSESGLQGETQYFGPGTRLLVL.

This clonotype came up many times. The chain couples TRBV6-5 to TRBJ2-5, with no clear D. The CDR3 loop spans 16 amino acids. Per germline, CDR1 MNHEY and CDR2 SVGAGI. The V end was cut by 7 bases, the J end by 2 bases, with 20 bases between. For the CDR3, the DNA is TGTGCCAGCAACCGACGGTTAGCCTTAGGTCAAGAGACCCAGTACTTC. Translated, it gives CASNRRLALGQETQYF.

The chain joins TRBV6-4 to TRBJ1-6; D not certain. This CDR3 region has 15 residues. Trimming left V 11 bases short and J 0 bases short, with 14 bases between. Germline V gene lookup returns CDR1 MRHNA and CDR2 SNTAGT. The CDR3 reads CAPKPENSYNSPLHF. Written as DNA, the CDR3 is TGTGCCCCTAAGCCGGAAAACTCCTATAATTCACCCCTCCACTTT.

This clonotype showed up just a few times. This CDR3 is CASSPKGQGFYSNQPQHF. CDR3 sequence (DNA): TGTGCCAGCAGTCCAAAGGGACAGGGTTTTTATAGCAATCAGCCCCAGCATTTT. The V gene is TRBV27, the J gene TRBJ1-5; 9 positions agree with TRBD1. The CDR3 is made up of 18 amino acids. After removal of 5 bases from V and 0 bases from J, the junction contained 11 bases not matched to a gene. Germline CDR1 MNHEY, CDR2 SMNVEV (reference sequence).

The chain links TRBV20-1 to TRBJ2-7, with D possibly matching TRBD2 (5 bases). The CDR3 is 12 amino acids. V was trimmed by 6 bases and J by 4 bases, leaving 13 bases between them. Germline V gene data show CDR1 as DFQATT and CDR2 as SNEGSKA (reference sequence). CDR3: CSAAVGEYEQYF. CDR3 DNA sequence: TGCAGTGCCGCTGTCGGGGAATACGAGCAGTACTTC.